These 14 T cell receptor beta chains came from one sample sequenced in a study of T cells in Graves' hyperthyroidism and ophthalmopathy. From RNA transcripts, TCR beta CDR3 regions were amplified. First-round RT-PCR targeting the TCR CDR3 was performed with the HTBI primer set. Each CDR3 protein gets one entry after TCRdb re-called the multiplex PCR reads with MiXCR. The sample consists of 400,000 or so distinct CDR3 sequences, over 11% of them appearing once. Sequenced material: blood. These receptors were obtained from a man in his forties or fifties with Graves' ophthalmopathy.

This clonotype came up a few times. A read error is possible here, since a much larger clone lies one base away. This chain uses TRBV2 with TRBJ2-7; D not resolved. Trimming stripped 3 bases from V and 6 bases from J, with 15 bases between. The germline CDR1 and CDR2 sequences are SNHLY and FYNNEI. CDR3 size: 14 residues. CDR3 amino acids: CASSEARKTCEQYF. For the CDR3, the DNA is TGTGCCAGCAGTGAGGCGCGGAAGACCTGCGAGCAGTACTTC.

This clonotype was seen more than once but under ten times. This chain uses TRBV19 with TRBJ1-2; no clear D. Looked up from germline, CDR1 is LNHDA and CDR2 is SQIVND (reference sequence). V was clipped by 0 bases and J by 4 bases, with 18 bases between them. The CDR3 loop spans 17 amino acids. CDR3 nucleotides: TGTGCCAGTAGTATAGATTCAGGAGCAGGACGGATCTATGGCTACACCTTC. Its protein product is CASSIDSGAGRIYGYTF.

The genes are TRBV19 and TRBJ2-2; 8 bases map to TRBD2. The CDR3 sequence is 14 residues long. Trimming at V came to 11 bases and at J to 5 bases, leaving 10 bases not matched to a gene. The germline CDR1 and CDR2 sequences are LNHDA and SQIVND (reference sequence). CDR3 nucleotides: TGTGCCGGCGCCAGCGGGAGTGGGACCGGGGAGCTGTTTTTT. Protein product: CAGASGSGTGELFF.

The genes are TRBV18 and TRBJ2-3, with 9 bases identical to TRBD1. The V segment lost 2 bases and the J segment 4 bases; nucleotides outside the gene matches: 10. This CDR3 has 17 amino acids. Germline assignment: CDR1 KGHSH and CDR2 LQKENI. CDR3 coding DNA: TGTGCCAGCTCACCAGTAGGGGGACAGGGTGCGGCAGATACGCAGTATTTT. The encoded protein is CASSPVGGQGAADTQYF. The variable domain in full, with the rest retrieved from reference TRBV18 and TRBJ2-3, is NAGVMQNPRHLVRRRGQEARLRCSPMKGHSHVYWYRQLPEEGLKFMVYLQKENIIDESGMPKERFSAEFPKEGPSILRIQQVVRGDSAAYFCASSPVGGQGAADTQYFGPGTRLTVL.

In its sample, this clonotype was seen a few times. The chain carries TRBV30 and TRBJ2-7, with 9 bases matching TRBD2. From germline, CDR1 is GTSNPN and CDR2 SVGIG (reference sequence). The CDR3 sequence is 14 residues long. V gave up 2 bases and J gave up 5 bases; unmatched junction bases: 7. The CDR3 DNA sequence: TGTGCCTGGAGTATAGCGGGAGCAACCGACGAGCAGTACTTC. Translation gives CAWSIAGATDEQYF.

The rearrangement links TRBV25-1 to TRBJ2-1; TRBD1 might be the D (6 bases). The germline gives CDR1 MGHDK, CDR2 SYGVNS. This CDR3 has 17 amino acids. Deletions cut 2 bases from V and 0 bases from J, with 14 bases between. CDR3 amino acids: CASSERGKGVSYNEQFF. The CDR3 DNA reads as TGTGCCAGCAGTGAACGGGGCAAGGGGGTCTCCTACAATGAGCAGTTCTTC.

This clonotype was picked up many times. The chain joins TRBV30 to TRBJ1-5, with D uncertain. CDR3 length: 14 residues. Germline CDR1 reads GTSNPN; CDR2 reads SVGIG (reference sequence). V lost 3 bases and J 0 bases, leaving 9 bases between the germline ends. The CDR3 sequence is CAWSEGNSNQPQHF. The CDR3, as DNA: TGTGCCTGGAGCGAAGGGAATAGCAATCAGCCCCAGCATTTT.

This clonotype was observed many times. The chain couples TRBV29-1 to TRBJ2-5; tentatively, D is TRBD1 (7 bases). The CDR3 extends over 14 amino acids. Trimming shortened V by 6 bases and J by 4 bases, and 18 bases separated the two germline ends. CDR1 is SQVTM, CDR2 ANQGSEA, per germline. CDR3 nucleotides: TGCAGCGTCCAGAGGGCAGGGGGGAGAGAGACCCAGTACTTC. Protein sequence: CSVQRAGGRETQYF.

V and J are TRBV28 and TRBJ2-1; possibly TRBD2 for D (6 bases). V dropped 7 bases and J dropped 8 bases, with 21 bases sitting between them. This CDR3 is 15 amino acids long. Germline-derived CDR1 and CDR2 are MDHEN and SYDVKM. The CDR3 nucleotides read TGTGCCAGCAAAATAGCTCTGACTAGTTTTGATGAGCAGTTCTTC. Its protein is CASKIALTSFDEQFF.

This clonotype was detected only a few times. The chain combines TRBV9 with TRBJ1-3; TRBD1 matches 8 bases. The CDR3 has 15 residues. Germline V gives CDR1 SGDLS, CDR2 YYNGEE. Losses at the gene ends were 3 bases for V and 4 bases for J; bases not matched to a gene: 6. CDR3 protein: CASSAMTGAGNTIYF. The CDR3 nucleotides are TGTGCCAGCAGCGCGATGACAGGGGCCGGAAACACCATATATTTT.

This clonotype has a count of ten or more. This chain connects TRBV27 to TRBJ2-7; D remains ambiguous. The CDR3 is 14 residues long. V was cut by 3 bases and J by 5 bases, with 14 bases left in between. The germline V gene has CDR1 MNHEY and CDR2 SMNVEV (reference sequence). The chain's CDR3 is CASSFQGPNDEQYF. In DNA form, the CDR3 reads TGTGCCAGCAGTTTTCAAGGCCCCAACGACGAGCAGTACTTC.

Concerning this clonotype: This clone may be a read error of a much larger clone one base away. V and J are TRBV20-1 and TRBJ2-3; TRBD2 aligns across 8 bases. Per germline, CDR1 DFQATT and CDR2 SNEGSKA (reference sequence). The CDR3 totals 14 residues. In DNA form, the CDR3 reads TGCAGCGCCCCGGGACCAGCGGGAGCCGATACGCAGTATTTT. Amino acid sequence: CSAPGPAGADTQYF.

CDR3 coding DNA: TGTGCCAGCAGCCCCAGGGGTCTGGGTGACAATGAGCAGTTCTTC. Translated, it gives CASSPRGLGDNEQFF. This chain connects TRBV7-2 to TRBJ2-1; TRBD1 is a possible D gene (6 bases). The CDR3 is 15 residues long. Trimming stripped 5 bases from V and 5 bases from J, with 16 bases between. Germline V gene data show CDR1 as SGHTA and CDR2 as FQGNSA.

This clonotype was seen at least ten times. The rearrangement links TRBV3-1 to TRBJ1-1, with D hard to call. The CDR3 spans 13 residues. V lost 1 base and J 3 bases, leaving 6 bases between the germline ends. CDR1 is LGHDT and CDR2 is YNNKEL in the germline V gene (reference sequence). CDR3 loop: CASSQVTYTEAFF. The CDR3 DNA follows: TGTGCCAGCAGCCAAGTTACCTACACTGAAGCTTTCTTT.